In this sample, the clone carrying this T cell receptor beta chain turned up once. The data belong to a study of blood T cell repertoires in COVID-19. Study in general: The United States, Italy and Spain provided the acute and convalescent COVID-19 samples.

As processed by the authors: Reference gene primers were amplified, and this amplification served to estimate nucleated cell counts. Method: immunoSEQ multiplex PCR; TCRdb's copy keeps in-frame clones and lacks some. The DNA gave D and trimming, while V, J and clone size come from that table. The repertoire has some 80,000 clones, around 80% of them found once; the top ten carry over 5.5%. The CDR3 is 11 residues long. CDR1 and CDR2 from the germline V gene are SGHDT and YYEEEE. With 6 bases clipped from V and 9 bases from J, the junction kept 3 bases outside the gene matches. The chain has TRBV5-6 and TRBJ2-3; TRBD2 matches 8 bases. The clonotype was recovered from a man in his fifties or sixties with active or convalescent COVID-19. Sequenced sample: peripheral blood. The CDR3 loop reads CASTSGGTQYF. The DNA of the CDR3 is TGTGCCAGCACCTCGGGGGGGACGCAGTATTTT.